This T cell receptor (beta chain) was sequenced during a study of cytomegalovirus exposure and HLA in healthy donors. The wider study: The approximately 720 first-cohort repertoires and the roughly 120 validation repertoires shared the same platform, a later analysis reported. General observations from the study: Confirmation in vitro established that a few CMV-associated chains were specific for CMV antigens. Rarity held for most TCR sequences, but there were some public TCRs that occurred in many donors.

Only in-frame clones appear in the TCRdb table, and some are missing; sequencing was by immunoSEQ multiplex PCR. The table lists under 140,000 clones, around nine tenths of them singletons. Notes on this clone: Its antigen is not known.

V was cut by 3 bases and J by 16 bases, with 16 bases left in between. The CDR3 totals 12 residues. The germline V gene encodes CDR1 MDHEN and CDR2 SYDVKM. The source of this sequence is a woman aged 30 to 39 in good health and CMV-seropositive. Source material: PBMCs. The genes are TRBV28 and TRBJ2-1; tentatively, D is TRBD2 (5 bases). CDR3 residues: CASSFLGLPSFF. The CDR3 DNA sequence: TGTGCCAGCAGTTTCCTCGGACTCCCCTCTTTCTTC.